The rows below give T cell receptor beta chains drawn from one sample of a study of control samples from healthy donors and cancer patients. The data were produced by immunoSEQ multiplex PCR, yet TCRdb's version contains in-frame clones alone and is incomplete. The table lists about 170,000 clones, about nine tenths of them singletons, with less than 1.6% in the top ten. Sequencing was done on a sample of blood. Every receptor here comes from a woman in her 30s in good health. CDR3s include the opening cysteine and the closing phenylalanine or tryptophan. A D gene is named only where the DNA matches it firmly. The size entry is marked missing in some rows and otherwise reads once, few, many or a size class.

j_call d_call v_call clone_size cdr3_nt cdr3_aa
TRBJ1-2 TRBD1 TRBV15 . TGTGCCACCAGCAGAGATCCCCGACAGGGGGGCGGCTACACCTTC CATSRDPRQGGGYTF
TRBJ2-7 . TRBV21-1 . TGTGCCAGCACCTCCGGGACAGACTCCTACGAGCAGTACTTC CASTSGTDSYEQYF
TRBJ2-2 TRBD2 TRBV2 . TGTGCCAGCAGTGAACTAGCGGGGGACACCGGGGAGCTGTTTTTT CASSELAGDTGELFF
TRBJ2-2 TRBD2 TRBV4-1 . TGCGCCAGCAGCCTAGCGGGAGTTACCGGGGAGCTGTTTTTT CASSLAGVTGELFF
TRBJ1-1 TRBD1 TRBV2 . TGTGCCAGCAGTGGACAGGGGCCAGCTTTCTTT CASSGQGPAFF
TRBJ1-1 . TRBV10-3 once TGTGCCATCAGTGAGCTGAGGAACGGGGGGGTGAACACTGAAGCTTTCTTT CAISELRNGGVNTEAFF
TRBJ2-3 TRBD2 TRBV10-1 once TGCGCCAGCAGTGAGTCGGTTAGCGGGGGGACGCAGTATTTT CASSESVSGGTQYF
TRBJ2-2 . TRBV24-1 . TGTGCCACCAGTGATTGGACAGACACCGGGGAGCTGTTTTTT CATSDWTDTGELFF
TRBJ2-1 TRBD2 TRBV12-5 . TGTGCTAGTGGTTTTGGACTAGCGGGATACAATGAGCAGTTCTTC CASGFGLAGYNEQFF
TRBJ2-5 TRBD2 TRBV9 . TGTGCCAGCAGCGGGACCGGGACTACCCAAGAGACCCAGTACTTC CASSGTGTTQETQYF
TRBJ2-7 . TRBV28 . TGTGCCAGCACCACCCGGGACTCCTACGAGCAGTACTTC CASTTRDSYEQYF
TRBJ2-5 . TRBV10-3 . TGTGCCATCAGTGAGGGTGGGGGGGCCGTAGAGACCCAGTACTTC CAISEGGGAVETQYF
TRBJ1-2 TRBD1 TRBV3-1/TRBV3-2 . TGTGCCAGCAGCCTCCTTGGACAGGGCTATGGCTACACCTTC CASSLLGQGYGYTF
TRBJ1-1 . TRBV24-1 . TGTGCCACCAGTGACAGGACTGAAGCTTTCTTT CATSDRTEAFF
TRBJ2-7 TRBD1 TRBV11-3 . TGTGCCAGCAGCCTCGGGACAGGCCTCTCCTACGAGCAGTACTTC CASSLGTGLSYEQYF
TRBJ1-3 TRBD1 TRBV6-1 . TGTGCCAGCAGTGAAGCGGGACAGGGTAGAAACACCATATATTTT CASSEAGQGRNTIYF
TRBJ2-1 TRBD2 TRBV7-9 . TGTGCCAGCAGCTTAGCGGAAGCGGGAGTCTACAATGAGCAGTTCTTC CASSLAEAGVYNEQFF
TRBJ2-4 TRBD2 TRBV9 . TGTGCCAGCAGCAAAGCGGGAGGGTCCAAAAACATTCAGTACTTC CASSKAGGSKNIQYF
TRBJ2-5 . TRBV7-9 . TGTGCCAGCAGCTACCAAGAGACCCAGTACTTC CASSYQETQYF
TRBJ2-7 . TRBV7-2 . TGTGCCAGCAGCTTGGTCGCCCCCTACGAGCAGTACTTC CASSLVAPYEQYF
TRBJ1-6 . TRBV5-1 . TGCGCCAGCAGACAGGGAGGAGATAATTCACCCCTCCACTTT CASRQGGDNSPLHF
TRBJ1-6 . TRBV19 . TGTGCCAGTACTCGAGACAGAAGCTCCTATAATTCACCCCTCCACTTT CASTRDRSSYNSPLHF
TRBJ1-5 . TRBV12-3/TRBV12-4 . TGTGCCAGCAGTTTTCCGGGGCAGCCCCAGCATTTT CASSFPGQPQHF
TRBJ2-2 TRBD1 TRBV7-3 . TGTGCCAGCAGCCTGGGACAGGGGGACACCGGGGAGCTGTTTTTT CASSLGQGDTGELFF
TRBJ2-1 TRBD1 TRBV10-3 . TGTGCCATCAGTGACCGGACAGGGGATGAGCAGTTCTTC CAISDRTGDEQFF
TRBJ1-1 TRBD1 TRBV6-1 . TGTGCCAGCAGTGAACAGGGGGCGAGAACTGAAGCTTTCTTT CASSEQGARTEAFF
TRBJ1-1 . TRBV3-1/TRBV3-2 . TGTGCCAGCAGCCGGGACACCGAAGCTTTCTTT CASSRDTEAFF